A single sample gave rise to the 10 T cell receptor beta chains below, sequenced in a study of T-cell reconstitution after alpha-beta-depleted transplantation in children. The TCRbeta library incorporated unique molecular identifiers. TCRdb reprocessed the PCR reads via MiXCR and lists one record per CDR3 protein. Of about 370,000 distinct CDR3 sequences listed, roughly 20% are singletons. The sequencing here drew on PBMCs from the stem cell graft donor, taken from the stem cell graft. The receptors here all came from a human donor who donated a stem cell graft to a child with acute myeloid leukemia.

The chain employs TRBV30 and TRBJ2-1; 8 bases match TRBD2. Germline V gene lookup returns CDR1 GTSNPN and CDR2 SVGIG (reference sequence). The V segment lost 0 bases and the J segment 3 bases; nucleotides outside the gene matches: 4. This CDR3 is 15 amino acids long. CDR3 sequence (DNA): TGTGCCTGGAGTGTAGAAAGCGGGAGCTACAATGAGCAGTTCTTC. Its translation is CAWSVESGSYNEQFF.

This clonotype has more than one count but fewer than ten. The gene calls are TRBV5-6 and TRBJ1-1; a possible D gene is TRBD1 (6 bases). The CDR3 loop spans 11 amino acids. With 4 bases removed from V and 9 bases from J, the gap between germline ends came to 10 bases. CDR1 is SGHDT, CDR2 YYEEEE, per germline. Written as DNA, the CDR3 is TGTGCCAGCAGCGTTGGACAGAAAGCTTTCTTT. Its translation is CASSVGQKAFF. Full variable domain (outside the CDR3, taken from reference TRBV5-6 and TRBJ1-1): DAGVTQSPTHLIKTRGQQVTLRCSPKSGHDTVSWYQQALGQGPQFIFQYYEEEERQRGNFPDRFSGHQFPNYSSELNVNALLLGDSALYLCASSVGQKAFFGQGTRLTVV.

At least ten counts were recorded for this clonotype. In DNA, the CDR3 is TGTGCCAGCAGTCGACAGGGTTCCTACGAGCAGTACTTC. Translation gives CASSRQGSYEQYF. The chain couples TRBV6-5 to TRBJ2-7; 7 positions agree with TRBD1. This CDR3 comprises 13 residues. The ends lost 5 bases at V and 1 base at J; junction bases unmatched: 2. CDR1 and CDR2 (germline): MNHEY, SVGAGI.

This clonotype was counted at least ten times. The rearrangement joins TRBV28 to TRBJ1-5; D is unresolved. This CDR3 is 14 amino acids long. V shed 5 bases and J shed 2 bases, with 10 bases lying between them. Germline V gene data show CDR1 as MDHEN and CDR2 as SYDVKM. CDR3 sequence: CASSLDTRNQPQHF. DNA for the CDR3: TGTGCCAGCAGTCTCGACACCCGCAATCAGCCCCAGCATTTT.

The chain recombines TRBV7-4 with TRBJ1-5; 7 bases are a match to TRBD1. The CDR3 has 16 amino acids. V lost 0 bases to trimming and J lost 0 bases; unmatched junction nucleotides: 2. CDR1 and CDR2 (germline): SGHVT, SQSDAQ. The CDR3 DNA reads TGTGCCAGCAGCTTAGCCTGGGACAGTAGCAATCAGCCCCAGCATTTT. It is translated as CASSLAWDSSNQPQHF.

Only a few counts were recorded for this clonotype. The chain employs TRBV15 and TRBJ2-1; the match to TRBD2 covers 9 bases. This CDR3 comprises 14 residues. The germline CDR1 and CDR2 sequences are LNHNV and YYDKDF (reference sequence). The junction had 8 bases not matched to a gene; V was cut back by 6 bases and J by 8 bases. CDR3 sequence: CATRGAGGGDEQFF. The CDR3 DNA sequence: TGTGCCACCAGAGGAGCGGGAGGCGGGGATGAGCAGTTCTTC.

This clonotype was counted many times. V usage is TRBV20-1 and J usage is TRBJ2-3; 7 bases fit TRBD2. The V segment lost 4 bases and the J segment 4 bases; nucleotides outside the gene matches: 14. The CDR3 covers 16 residues. CDR1 is DFQATT and CDR2 is SNEGSKA in the germline V gene (reference sequence). CDR3 sequence: CSANSAGVGDADTQYF. The CDR3 DNA sequence: TGCAGTGCTAACTCTGCGGGAGTTGGGGACGCAGATACGCAGTATTTT.

The V gene is TRBV6-5, the J gene TRBJ2-7; 11 bases align to TRBD1. V lost 2 bases, J lost 5 bases, and 5 bases stayed unmatched. Per the germline V gene, CDR1 is MNHEY and CDR2 is SVGAGI. The CDR3 runs to 15 residues. The DNA for the CDR3 is TGTGCCAGCAGTTACCAAGGGACAGGGGGTAACGAGCAGTACTTC. Translating it yields CASSYQGTGGNEQYF.

The rearrangement joins TRBV4-2 to TRBJ1-6; no reliable D call. The V gene lost 1 base and the J gene lost 11 bases, with 9 bases spanning the gap. CDR1 is LGHNA, CDR2 YNFKEQ, per germline. This CDR3 is built from 13 residues. CDR3 in DNA: TGTGCCAGCAGCCAAGCTCCCGGGGCACCCCTCCACTTT. Translating gives CASSQAPGAPLHF.

This sequence joins TRBV6-1 and TRBJ2-7; 12 bases align to TRBD2. Looked up from germline, CDR1 is MNHNS and CDR2 is SASEGT. CDR3 length: 16 amino acids. V was clipped by 5 bases and J by 4 bases; unmatched bases: 9. In DNA form, the CDR3 reads TGTGCCAGCAGTCCCCACCGGACTAGCGGGAAGTACGAGCAGTACTTC. As protein: CASSPHRTSGKYEQYF.